Listed here is a single TCR beta chain. Its antigen is undetermined. The data were obtained in a study of cytomegalovirus exposure and HLA in healthy donors. The study, taken as a whole, reports: In most subjects, TCR beta sequences reportedly gave accurate predictions of HLA-A and HLA-B alleles. The likely origin of a cluster of highly shared sequence variants was a sequencing artifact.

PCR primers comprised 60 Vbeta and 13 Jbeta primers. The assay was immunoSEQ multiplex PCR, and TCRdb's table has in-frame clones only and misses some. The top ten hold over 2% of the sample, which has nearly 200,000 clones, roughly 80% seen once. The ends lost 5 bases at V and 2 bases at J; junction bases unmatched: 5. The CDR3 runs 16 residues. CDR1 is SNHLY and CDR2 is FYNNEI in the germline V gene. Sequencing was performed on PBMCs. This receptor was taken from a woman aged 30 to 39 in good health and CMV-seropositive. The chain links TRBV2 to TRBJ2-6; TRBD1 agrees at 8 bases. Here the CDR3 reads CASSKETGAGANVLTF. CDR3 coding DNA: TGTGCCAGCAGTAAAGAGACAGGGGCTGGGGCCAACGTCCTGACTTTC. Combining the CDR3 with reference TRBV2 and TRBJ2-6 gives the whole variable domain EPEVTQTPSHQVTQMGQEVILRCVPISNHLYFYWYRQILGQKVEFLVSFYNNEISEKSEIFDDQFSVERPDGSNFTLKIRSTKLEDSAMYFCASSKETGAGANVLTFGAGSRLTVL.